What follows describes a single T cell receptor beta chain. Its antigen is unidentified. This sample was taken from a study of CD8 T cells in ankylosing spondylitis. The CDR3 has 12 amino acids. After removal of 8 bases from V and 4 bases from J, the junction contained 3 bases not matched to a gene. TCRdb called the 5' RACE reads again in MiXCR, with one record for every CDR3 protein. The sample has more than 300,000 distinct CDR3 sequences, roughly 8% seen once; the top ten hold about 14%. Study-wide results and limits: Ankylosing spondylitis blood appeared to be characterized by a TCR beta motif of 8 or 9 highly homologous variants.

The sample was blood, either unsorted or a sorted T cell fraction (not recorded which). J is TRBJ1-1 and V is TRBV12-3 or TRBV12-4; 8 bases are shared with TRBD1. This clonotype was sampled from a male donor with ankylosing spondylitis. The CDR3 sequence: CASGQGSTEAFF. The CDR3 DNA reads TGTGCCAGCGGACAGGGTAGCACTGAAGCTTTCTTT.